One sample yielded the 4 T cell receptor beta chains listed below, sequenced in a study of spatial heterogeneity in lung cancer. Time point of the sample: sample taken at primary tumor resection. TCRdb re-called the 5' RACE reads through MiXCR, storing one row per CDR3 protein. The sample records 45,000 to 55,000 distinct CDR3 sequences, less than 6% being singletons. The sequenced sample was PBMCs, obtained at surgery. These receptors were obtained from a male donor with early-stage non-small cell lung cancer.

In this sample, this clonotype turned up many times. The chain employs TRBV11-3 and TRBJ2-5; 11 bases match TRBD1. CDR1 and CDR2 from the germline V gene are SGHNT and YENEEA. Germline trimming cut 4 bases from V and 0 bases from J; bases unmatched to any gene: 4. CDR3 length: 16 amino acids. CDR3 protein: CASSSRTGGYQETQYF. The CDR3 bases are TGTGCCAGCAGCTCTCGGACAGGGGGCTACCAAGAGACCCAGTACTTC.

This clonotype has ten or more counts. This chain links TRBV28 with TRBJ1-5, with D maybe TRBD1 (5 bases). Between the trimmed V and J ends, which lost 6 bases and 6 bases, there was a span of 15 bases. The CDR3 extends over 14 amino acids. CDR1 is MDHEN, CDR2 SYDVKM, per germline. The CDR3 nucleotides read TGTGCCAGCAGGCGTTGGGCAGGGCCTCAGCCCCAGCATTTT. Translated: CASRRWAGPQPQHF.

This clonotype was seen ten or more times. This chain joins TRBV10-3 and TRBJ2-3, with D unclear. Germline loops: CDR1 ENHRY, CDR2 SYGVKD. CDR3 length: 15 amino acids. Trimming left V 3 bases short and J 6 bases short, with 16 bases between. The CDR3 is CAISEKLGIIDTQYF. DNA for the CDR3: TGTGCCATCAGTGAAAAACTTGGGATTATCGATACGCAGTATTTT.

This clonotype was recorded at least ten times. The chain links TRBV20-1 to TRBJ2-7, with 7 nucleotides matching TRBD2. The V segment lost 3 bases and the J segment 3 bases; nucleotides outside the gene matches: 11. CDR1 DFQATT and CDR2 SNEGSKA come from the germline V gene (reference sequence). The CDR3 runs 15 residues. The CDR3 loop is CSASGPGTKYYEQYF. Written as DNA, the CDR3 is TGCAGTGCTAGTGGCCCCGGGACTAAATACTACGAGCAGTACTTC.